This T cell receptor beta chain was sequenced during a study of T-cell memory formation after mild COVID-19. TCRdb reanalysed the 5' RACE reads using MiXCR and keeps one entry per CDR3 protein. The repertoire consists of hundreds of thousands of distinct CDR3 sequences, with roughly a quarter occurring once and the leading ten covering 8.5% to 9%. Germline-derived CDR1 and CDR2 are MNHEY and SVGAGI. The CDR3 has 15 residues. V was pared by 7 bases and J by 4 bases, with 17 bases between. As to this clonotype: The antigen is not known.

Study-wide points: Shrinking CD4+ clones resided mostly in CM and EM, and CD8+ ones in EMRA. Prior to infection, memory already included some responding clones, suggesting cross-reactive memory joined. Clones contracting across day 15 to 85 had a balanced CD4/CD8 profile; later expanding clones leaned CD4+.

The specimen was PBMCs or a T cell subset sorted from them (not recorded which). The source is an adult woman who had mild COVID-19 (a few samples of this study predate the infection). Cell type and time point are not known. The rearrangement uses TRBV6-5 and TRBJ2-1, with D perhaps matching TRBD2 (6 bases). As DNA, the CDR3 is TGTGCCAGCAAGAGGGAGGAAGGACTATACAATGAGCAGTTCTTC. Protein sequence: CASKREEGLYNEQFF.